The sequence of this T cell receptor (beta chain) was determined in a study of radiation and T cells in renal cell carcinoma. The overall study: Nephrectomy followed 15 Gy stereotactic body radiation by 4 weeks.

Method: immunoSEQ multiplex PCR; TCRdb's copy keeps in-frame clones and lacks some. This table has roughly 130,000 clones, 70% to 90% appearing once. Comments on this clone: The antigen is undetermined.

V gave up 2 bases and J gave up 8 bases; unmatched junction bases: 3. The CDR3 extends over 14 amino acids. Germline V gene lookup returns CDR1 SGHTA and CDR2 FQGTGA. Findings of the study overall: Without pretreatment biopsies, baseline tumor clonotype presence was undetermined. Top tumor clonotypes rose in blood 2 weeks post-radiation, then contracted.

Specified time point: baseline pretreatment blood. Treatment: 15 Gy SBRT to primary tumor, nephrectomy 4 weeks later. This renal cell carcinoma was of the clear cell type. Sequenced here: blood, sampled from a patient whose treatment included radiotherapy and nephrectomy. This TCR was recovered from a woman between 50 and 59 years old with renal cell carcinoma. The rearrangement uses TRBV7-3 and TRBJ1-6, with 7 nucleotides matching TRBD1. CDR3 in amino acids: CASSLGGGDSPLHF. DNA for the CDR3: TGTGCCAGCAGCTTAGGAGGGGGCGATTCACCCCTCCACTTT.